This T cell receptor (beta chain) stems from a study of beta chain features in type 1 diabetes. As every portion of the isolated RNA was reverse transcribed, the sequencing read expressed TCRB transcripts. Millions of reads were obtained on average from naive, central memory and regulatory T cell samples. Using immunoSEQ multiplex PCR, the repertoire was profiled, and TCRdb retains in-frame clones only, with some absent. The sample includes about 930,000 clones, about a sixth of them seen just once. The germline V and J ends were trimmed by 5 bases and 1 base, with 8 bases remaining between them. The CDR3 runs 14 residues. Germline loops: CDR1 LGHNA, CDR2 YSLEER. For this clone: Antigen unknown.

The study, taken as a whole, reports: VDJ junctions sequenced from type 1 diabetes patients showed fewer insertions and more deletions.

This receptor was obtained from a woman younger than 35 in good health. The sequenced sample was naive CD4+ T cells from blood. V gene TRBV4-3 combines with J gene TRBJ2-2; D gene uncertain. Here the CDR3 DNA reads TGCGCCAGCAGCAAGTCATGGAACACCGGGGAGCTGTTTTTT. Translated: CASSKSWNTGELFF.